This T cell receptor beta chain was sequenced for a study of tumor-infiltrating lymphocytes in oesophageal squamous cell carcinoma. TCRdb re-derived calls from the PCR reads in MiXCR, one entry per CDR3 protein. There are fewer than 20,000 distinct CDR3 sequences in the sample; about 45% occur only once, and more than 25% lies in the top ten. Germline V CDR1 and CDR2: SGHVS, FNYEAQ. This CDR3 is built from 13 residues. This clonotype was recorded a few times. This sequence was found in a male donor with esophageal squamous cell carcinoma. The chain combines TRBV7-6 with TRBJ2-7, with D hard to call. The end of the DNA fits TRBJ2-1 better, so the J call may be wrong. The sequenced sample consisted of esophageal tumor tissue. As DNA, the CDR3 is TGTGCCAGCAGCTTAGCCGACGGGAATGAGCAGTTCTTC. Protein product: CASSLADGNEQFF.